These 14 T cell receptor beta chains were sequenced from one sample in a study of OX40 agonist ivuxolimab in advanced cancers. Clones were read by immunoSEQ multiplex PCR, and TCRdb kept only the in-frame ones, dropping some. The data hold about 17,000 clones, with 75% to 90% observed a single time. Sequencing used CD4+ or CD8+ T cells sorted from blood, obtained in a trial of the OX40 agonist ivuxolimab. Receptor source: an adult with an advanced solid tumor such as melanoma, head and neck, liver or kidney cancer.

This clone appeared a few times. The rearrangement links TRBV7-9 to TRBJ2-7; 7 bases agree with TRBD2. Looked up from germline, CDR1 is SEHNR and CDR2 is FQNEAQ (reference sequence). V shed 4 bases and J 3 bases; nucleotides not matched to a gene: 12. This CDR3 region has 16 residues. As DNA, the CDR3 is TGTGCCAGCAGCTCCCGTGAGCGAGCGGGGAGCTACGAGCAGTACTTC. Encoded protein: CASSSRERAGSYEQYF. The full variable domain, rest sourced from reference TRBV7-9 and TRBJ2-7, is DTGVSQNPRHKITKRGQNVTFRCDPISEHNRLYWYRQTLGQGPEFLTYFQNEAQLEKSRLLSDRFSAERPKGSFSTLEIQRTEQGDSAMYLCASSSRERAGSYEQYFGPGTRLTVT.

The chain combines TRBV5-1 with TRBJ1-4; D unclear. CDR3 length: 16 residues. Germline CDR1 SGHRS, CDR2 YFSETQ. Between the trimmed V and J ends, which lost 0 bases and 0 bases, there was a span of 9 bases. Here the CDR3 reads CASSLGVVSTNEKLFF. The CDR3 DNA follows: TGCGCCAGCAGCTTGGGGGTGGTCTCAACTAATGAAAAACTGTTTTTT.

The J gene is TRBJ2-7, the V gene TRBV4-3, with D maybe TRBD1 (6 bases). This CDR3 has 15 residues. Trimming cost V 3 bases and J 3 bases, with 15 bases left between them. In germline, CDR1 is LGHNA, CDR2 YSLEER. The CDR3 here is CASSQQEDSFYEQYF. The DNA of the CDR3 is TGCGCCAGCAGCCAGCAAGAGGACAGCTTCTACGAGCAGTACTTC.

Regarding this clone: One end of the junction is discordant with germline, which a read error may explain. The CDR3 region is CAIRATSSHEQYF. Here the CDR3 DNA reads TGTGCCATCAGGGCGACTAGCTCCCACGAGCAGTACTTC. The chain joins TRBV10-3 to TRBJ2-7, with TRBD2 matching over 7 bases. The CDR3 is 13 amino acids. From germline, CDR1 is ENHRY and CDR2 SYGVKD.

The J gene is TRBJ2-3, the V gene TRBV7-3; D is possibly TRBD2 (6 bases). In germline, CDR1 is SGHTA, CDR2 FQGTGA. CDR3 length: 13 residues. V gave up 5 bases and J gave up 6 bases, with 12 bases separating them. The CDR3 nucleotides are TGTGCCAGCAGCCCAACTAGCTTGGATACGCAGTATTTT. Its translation: CASSPTSLDTQYF.

The chain recombines TRBV19 with TRBJ2-7; D gene unclear. The CDR3 has 14 residues. The V end lost 1 base, the J end lost 3 bases, and 10 bases lay between the germline ends. Germline lookup yields CDR1 LNHDA and CDR2 SQIVND (reference sequence). CDR3 DNA: TGTGCCAGTAGTATAGCAGGCAGCCTCTACGAGCAGTACTTC. It is translated as CASSIAGSLYEQYF.

A single count supports this clone. J is TRBJ2-3 and V is TRBV4-3; perhaps TRBD1 as D (7 bases). Germline V gives CDR1 LGHNA, CDR2 YSLEER. The CDR3 contains 17 residues. Trimming cost V 2 bases and J 2 bases, with 17 bases left between them. CDR3 residues: CASSQSWGQRATDTQYF. In nucleotides, the CDR3 is TGCGCCAGCAGCCAAAGTTGGGGACAGCGGGCCACAGATACGCAGTATTTT.

The rearrangement uses TRBV5-1 and TRBJ2-3, with 8 positions matching TRBD2. Unmatched junction bases numbered 14, after V lost 7 bases and J lost 4 bases. Germline V lookup: CDR1 SGHRS, CDR2 YFSETQ. The CDR3 spans 16 residues. CDR3 protein: CASSKRRAGEADTQYF. Here the CDR3 DNA reads TGCGCCAGCTCGAAGAGGAGAGCGGGAGAGGCAGATACGCAGTATTTT.

This clone is a singleton in its sample. The J gene is TRBJ2-2, the V gene TRBV28, with TRBD2 matching over 10 bases. Looked up from germline, CDR1 is MDHEN and CDR2 is SYDVKM. The CDR3 has 16 amino acids. With 6 bases clipped from V and 5 bases from J, the junction kept 9 bases outside the gene matches. The CDR3, as DNA: TGTGCCAGCAGGGGGACTAGCGATAAGATAACCGGGGAGCTGTTTTTT. Its translation: CASRGTSDKITGELFF.

This clone was recorded once. The J gene is TRBJ1-1, the V gene TRBV6-1; maybe TRBD1 (6 bases). CDR1 MNHNS and CDR2 SASEGT come from the germline V gene. Trimming pared 6 bases from V and 1 base from J, leaving 12 bases between. The CDR3 is made up of 14 amino acids. The CDR3 here is CASSRTGQNTEAFF. The CDR3 DNA reads as TGTGCCAGCAGCAGAACAGGGCAGAACACTGAAGCTTTCTTT.

This chain connects TRBV7-9 to TRBJ2-5; D may be TRBD2 (5 bases). Germline CDR1 is SEHNR and CDR2 is FQNEAQ (reference sequence). V was trimmed by 9 bases and J by 2 bases, leaving 10 bases between them. The CDR3 is 12 amino acids. The CDR3 bases are TGTGCCAGTACGGACTTTCAAGAGACCCAGTACTTC. Its translation: CASTDFQETQYF.

This clone occurred once. V and J are TRBV6-6 and TRBJ2-7, with 12 bases fitting TRBD2. Germline V gene sequence: CDR1 MNHNY, CDR2 SVGAGI (reference sequence). V shed 6 bases, J shed 3 bases, and the junction held 6 bases outside the gene matches. This CDR3 comprises 15 residues. The chain's CDR3 is CASSEWTSGNYEQYF. CDR3 nucleotides: TGTGCCAGCAGCGAGTGGACTAGCGGGAACTACGAGCAGTACTTC.

The chain carries TRBV2 and TRBJ2-1; TRBD2 matches at 10 bases. Per the germline V gene, CDR1 is SNHLY and CDR2 is FYNNEI. The J segment lost 9 bases and the V segment lost 4 bases, leaving 9 bases of the junction unmatched. The CDR3 covers 15 residues. The chain's CDR3 is CASSALVAGGGEQFF. In DNA, the CDR3 is TGTGCCAGCAGTGCCCTAGTAGCGGGAGGCGGTGAGCAGTTCTTC.

This clone was seen a single time. At one of its ends the junction is not consistent with the germline gene, which may arise from a read error. The V call is TRBV5-6, the J call TRBJ2-7, with TRBD1 as a possible D gene (6 bases). Germline assignment: CDR1 SGHDT and CDR2 YYEEEE. The CDR3 covers 15 residues. The CDR3 bases are TGTGCCAGCAGCTGGGGCGCCGGGACATCCTCCGAGCAGTACTTC. It yields the protein CASSWGAGTSSEQYF.